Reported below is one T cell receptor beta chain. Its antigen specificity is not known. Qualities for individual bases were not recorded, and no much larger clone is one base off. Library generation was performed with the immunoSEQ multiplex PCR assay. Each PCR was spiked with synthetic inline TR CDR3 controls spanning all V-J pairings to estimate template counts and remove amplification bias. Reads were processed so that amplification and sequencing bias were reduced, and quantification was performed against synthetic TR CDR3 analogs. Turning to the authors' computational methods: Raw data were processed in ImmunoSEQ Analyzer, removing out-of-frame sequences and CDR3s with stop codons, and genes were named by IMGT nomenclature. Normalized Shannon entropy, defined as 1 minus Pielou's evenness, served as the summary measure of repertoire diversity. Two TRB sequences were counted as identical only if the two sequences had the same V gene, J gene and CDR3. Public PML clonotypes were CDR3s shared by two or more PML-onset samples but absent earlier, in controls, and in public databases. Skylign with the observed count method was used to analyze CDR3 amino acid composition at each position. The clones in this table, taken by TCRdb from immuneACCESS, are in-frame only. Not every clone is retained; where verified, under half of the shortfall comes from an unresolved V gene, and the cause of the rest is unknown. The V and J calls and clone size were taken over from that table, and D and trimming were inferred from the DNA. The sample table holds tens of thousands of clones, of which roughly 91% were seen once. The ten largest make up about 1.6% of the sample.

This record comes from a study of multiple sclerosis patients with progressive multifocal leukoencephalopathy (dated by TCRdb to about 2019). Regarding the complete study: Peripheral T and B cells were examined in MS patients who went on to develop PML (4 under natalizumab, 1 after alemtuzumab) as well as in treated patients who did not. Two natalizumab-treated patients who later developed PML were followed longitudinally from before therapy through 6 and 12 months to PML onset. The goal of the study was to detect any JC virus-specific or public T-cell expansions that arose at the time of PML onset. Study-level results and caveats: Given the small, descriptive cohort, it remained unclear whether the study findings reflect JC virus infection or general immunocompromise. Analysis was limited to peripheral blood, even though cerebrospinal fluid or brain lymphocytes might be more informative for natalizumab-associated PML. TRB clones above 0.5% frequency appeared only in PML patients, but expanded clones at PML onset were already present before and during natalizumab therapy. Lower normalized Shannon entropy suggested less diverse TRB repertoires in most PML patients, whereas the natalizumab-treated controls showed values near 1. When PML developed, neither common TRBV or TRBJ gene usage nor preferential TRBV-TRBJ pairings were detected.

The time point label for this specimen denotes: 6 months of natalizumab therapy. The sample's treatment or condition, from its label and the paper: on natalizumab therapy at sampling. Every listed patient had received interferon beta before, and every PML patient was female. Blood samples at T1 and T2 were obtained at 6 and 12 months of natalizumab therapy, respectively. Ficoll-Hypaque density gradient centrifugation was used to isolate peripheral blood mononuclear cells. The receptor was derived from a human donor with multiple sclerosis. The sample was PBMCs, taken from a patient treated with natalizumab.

At the DNA level, the sequence is TGTGCTAGTGGTTTGTTGCTGGGACAACAGAGTCACTATGGCTACACCTTC. This encodes CASGLLLGQQSHYGYTF. The V and J genes are TRBV12-5 and TRBJ1-2; tentative D gene TRBD1, with 6 bases matching. The V and J ends are trimmed by 2 bases and 3 bases, leaving 19 bases between them. Taken from cysteine to phenylalanine, the CDR3 has 17 residues. Only the CDR3 region is kept as DNA, spanning 51 bases read in frame from base 1. CDR1 LGHNT and CDR2 FRNRAP are derived from the germline V gene. Beyond the CDR3, the reference TRBV12-5 and TRBJ1-2 genes provide the residues; the full variable domain reads: DARVTQTPRHKVTEMGQEVTMRCQPILGHNTVFWYRQTMMQGLELLAYFRNRAPLDDSGMPKDRFSAEMPDATLATLKIQPSEPRDSAVYFCASGLLLGQQSHYGYTFGSGTRLTVV.